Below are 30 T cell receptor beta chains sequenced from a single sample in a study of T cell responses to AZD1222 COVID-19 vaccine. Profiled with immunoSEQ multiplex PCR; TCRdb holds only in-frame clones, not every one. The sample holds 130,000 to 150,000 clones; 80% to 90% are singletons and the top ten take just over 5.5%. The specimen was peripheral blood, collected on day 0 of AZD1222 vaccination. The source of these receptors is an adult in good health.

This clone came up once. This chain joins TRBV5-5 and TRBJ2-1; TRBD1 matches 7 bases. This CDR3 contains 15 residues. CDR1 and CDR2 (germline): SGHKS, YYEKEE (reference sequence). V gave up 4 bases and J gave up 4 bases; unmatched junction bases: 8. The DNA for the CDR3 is TGTGCCAGCAGCGCCCCGGGACAGATATACAATGAGCAGTTCTTC. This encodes CASSAPGQIYNEQFF. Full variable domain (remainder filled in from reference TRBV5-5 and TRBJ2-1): DAGVTQSPTHLIKTRGQQVTLRCSPISGHKSVSWYQQVLGQGPQFIFQYYEKEERGRGNFPDRFSARQFPNYSSELNVNALLLGDSALYLCASSAPGQIYNEQFFGPGTRLTVL.

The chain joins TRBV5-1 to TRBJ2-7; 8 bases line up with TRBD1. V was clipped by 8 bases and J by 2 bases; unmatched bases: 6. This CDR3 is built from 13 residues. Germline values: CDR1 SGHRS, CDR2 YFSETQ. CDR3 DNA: TGCGCCAGTGTGGGACAGGAGACCTACGAGCAGTACTTC. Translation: CASVGQETYEQYF.

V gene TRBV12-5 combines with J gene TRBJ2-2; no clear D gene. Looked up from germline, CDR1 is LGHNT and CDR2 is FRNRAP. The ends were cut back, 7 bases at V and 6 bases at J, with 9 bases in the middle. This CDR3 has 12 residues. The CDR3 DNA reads TGTGCTAGTGCCTCAGGCGCCGGGGAGCTGTTTTTT. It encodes CASASGAGELFF.

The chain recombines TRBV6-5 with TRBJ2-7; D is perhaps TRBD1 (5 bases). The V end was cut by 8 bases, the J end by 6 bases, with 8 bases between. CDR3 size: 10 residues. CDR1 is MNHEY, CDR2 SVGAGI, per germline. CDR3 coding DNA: TGTGCCAGCGGGGCAAGCGAGCAGTACTTC. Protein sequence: CASGASEQYF.

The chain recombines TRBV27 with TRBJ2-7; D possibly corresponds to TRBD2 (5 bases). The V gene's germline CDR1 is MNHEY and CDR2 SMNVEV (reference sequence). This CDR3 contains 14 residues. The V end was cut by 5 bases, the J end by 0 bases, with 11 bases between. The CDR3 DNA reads TGTGCCAGCAGTCCGCGGCTAGCCTCCTACGAGCAGTACTTC. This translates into CASSPRLASYEQYF.

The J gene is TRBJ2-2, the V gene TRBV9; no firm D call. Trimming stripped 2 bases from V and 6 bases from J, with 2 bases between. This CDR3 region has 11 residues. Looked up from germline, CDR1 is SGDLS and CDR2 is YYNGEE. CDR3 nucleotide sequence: TGTGCCAGCAGCGTTCCCGGGGAGCTGTTTTTT. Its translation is CASSVPGELFF.

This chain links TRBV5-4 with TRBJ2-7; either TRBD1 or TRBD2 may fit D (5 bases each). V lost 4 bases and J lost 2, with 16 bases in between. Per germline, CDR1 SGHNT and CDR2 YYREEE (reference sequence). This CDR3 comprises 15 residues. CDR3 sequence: CASSLHRDGAYEQYF. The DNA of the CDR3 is TGTGCCAGCAGCCTGCACCGGGACGGAGCCTACGAGCAGTACTTC.

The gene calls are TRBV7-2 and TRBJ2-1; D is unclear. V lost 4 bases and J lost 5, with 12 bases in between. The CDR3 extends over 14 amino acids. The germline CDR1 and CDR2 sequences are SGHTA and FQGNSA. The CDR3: CASSSRPGDNEQFF. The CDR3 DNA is TGTGCCAGCAGCTCCCGCCCCGGAGACAATGAGCAGTTCTTC.

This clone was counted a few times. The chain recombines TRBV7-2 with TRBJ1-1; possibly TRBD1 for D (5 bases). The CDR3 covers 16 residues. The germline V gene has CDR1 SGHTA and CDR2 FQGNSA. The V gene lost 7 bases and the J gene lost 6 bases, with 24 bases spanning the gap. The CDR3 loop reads CASTSAGPVTGAEAFF. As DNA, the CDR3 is TGTGCCAGCACCTCAGCGGGCCCGGTGACGGGGGCTGAAGCTTTCTTT.

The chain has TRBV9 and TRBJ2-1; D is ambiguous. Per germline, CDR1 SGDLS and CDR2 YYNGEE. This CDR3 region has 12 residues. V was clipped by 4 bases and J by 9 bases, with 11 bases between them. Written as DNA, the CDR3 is TGTGCCAGCAGCCCAAGGGAAGCTGAGCAGTTCTTC. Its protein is CASSPREAEQFF.

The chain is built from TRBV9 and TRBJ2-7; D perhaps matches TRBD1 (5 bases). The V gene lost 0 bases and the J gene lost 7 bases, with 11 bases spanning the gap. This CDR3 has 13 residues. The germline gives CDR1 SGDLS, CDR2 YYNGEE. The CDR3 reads CASSVGAGQEQYF. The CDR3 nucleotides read TGTGCCAGCAGCGTAGGGGCAGGGCAAGAGCAGTACTTC.

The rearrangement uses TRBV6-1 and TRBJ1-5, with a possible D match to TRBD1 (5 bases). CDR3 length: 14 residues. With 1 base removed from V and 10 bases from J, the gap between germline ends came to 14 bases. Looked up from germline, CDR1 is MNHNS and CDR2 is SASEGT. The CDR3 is CASSEGAGIQPQHF. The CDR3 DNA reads TGTGCCAGCAGTGAAGGGGCAGGGATCCAACCCCAGCATTTT.

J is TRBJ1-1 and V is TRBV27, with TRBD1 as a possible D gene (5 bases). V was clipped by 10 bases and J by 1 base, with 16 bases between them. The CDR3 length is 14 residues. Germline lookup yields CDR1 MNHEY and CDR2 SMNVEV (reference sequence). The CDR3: CATKGTRGNTEAFF. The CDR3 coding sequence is TGTGCCACGAAGGGGACTCGGGGGAACACTGAAGCTTTCTTT.

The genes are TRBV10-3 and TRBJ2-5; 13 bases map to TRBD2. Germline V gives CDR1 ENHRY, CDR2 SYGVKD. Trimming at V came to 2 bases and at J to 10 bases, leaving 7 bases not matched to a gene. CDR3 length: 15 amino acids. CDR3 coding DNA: TGTGCCATCAGTGAGCCCGGGACTAGCGGGATGATCCAGTACTTC. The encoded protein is CAISEPGTSGMIQYF.

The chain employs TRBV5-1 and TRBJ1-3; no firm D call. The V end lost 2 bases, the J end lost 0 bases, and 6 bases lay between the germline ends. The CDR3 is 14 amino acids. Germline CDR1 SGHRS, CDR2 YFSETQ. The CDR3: CASSFGVSGNTIYF. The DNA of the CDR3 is TGCGCCAGCAGCTTTGGTGTCTCTGGAAACACCATATATTTT.

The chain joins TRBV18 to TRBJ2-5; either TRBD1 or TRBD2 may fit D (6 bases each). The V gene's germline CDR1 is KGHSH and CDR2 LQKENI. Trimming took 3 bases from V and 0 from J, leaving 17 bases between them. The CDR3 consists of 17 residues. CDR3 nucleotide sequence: TGTGCCAGCTCACCTATTCGGGGGCCCCCCTACCAAGAGACCCAGTACTTC. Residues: CASSPIRGPPYQETQYF. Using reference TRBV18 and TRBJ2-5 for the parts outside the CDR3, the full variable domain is NAGVMQNPRHLVRRRGQEARLRCSPMKGHSHVYWYRQLPEEGLKFMVYLQKENIIDESGMPKERFSAEFPKEGPSILRIQQVVRGDSAAYFCASSPIRGPPYQETQYFGPGTRLLVL.

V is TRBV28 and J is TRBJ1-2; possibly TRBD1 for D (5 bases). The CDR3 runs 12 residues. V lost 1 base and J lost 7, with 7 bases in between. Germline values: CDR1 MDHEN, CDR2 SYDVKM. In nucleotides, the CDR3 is TGTGCCAGCAGTTTATCAGGGTTTGGCTACACCTTC. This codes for CASSLSGFGYTF.

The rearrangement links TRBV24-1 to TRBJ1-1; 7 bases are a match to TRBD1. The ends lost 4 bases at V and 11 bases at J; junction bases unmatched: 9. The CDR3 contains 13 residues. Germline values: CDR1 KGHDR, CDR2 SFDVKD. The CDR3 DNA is TGTGCCACCAGTGACGGGAACGACAGGGTCGCTTTCTTT. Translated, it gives CATSDGNDRVAFF.

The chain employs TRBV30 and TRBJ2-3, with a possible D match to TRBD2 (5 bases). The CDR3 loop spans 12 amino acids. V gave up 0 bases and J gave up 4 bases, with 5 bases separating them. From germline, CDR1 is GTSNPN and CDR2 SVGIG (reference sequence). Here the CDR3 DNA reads TGTGCCTGGAGTGTGGACTCAGATACGCAGTATTTT. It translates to CAWSVDSDTQYF.

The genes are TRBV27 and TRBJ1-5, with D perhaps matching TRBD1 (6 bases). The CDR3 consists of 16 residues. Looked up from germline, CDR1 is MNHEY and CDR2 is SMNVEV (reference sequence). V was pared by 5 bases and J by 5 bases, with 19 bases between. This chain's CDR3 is CASSDRDTNGDQPQHF. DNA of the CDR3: TGTGCCAGCAGTGACCGGGACACTAACGGGGATCAGCCCCAGCATTTT.

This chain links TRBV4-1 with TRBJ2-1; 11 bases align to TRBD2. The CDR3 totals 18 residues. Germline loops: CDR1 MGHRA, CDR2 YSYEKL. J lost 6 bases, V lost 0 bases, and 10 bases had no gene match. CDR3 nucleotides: TGCGCCAGCAGCCAAGATCGGACTAGCGGGCCCCAACTCAATGAGCAGTTCTTC. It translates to CASSQDRTSGPQLNEQFF.

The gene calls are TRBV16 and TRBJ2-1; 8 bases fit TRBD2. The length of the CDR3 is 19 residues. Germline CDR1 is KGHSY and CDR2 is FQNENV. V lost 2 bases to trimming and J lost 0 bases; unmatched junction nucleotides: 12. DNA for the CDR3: TGTGCCAGCAGCCAAGGCGGGCTAGCGGGTTCTTACTCCTACAATGAGCAGTTCTTC. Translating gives CASSQGGLAGSYSYNEQFF.

CDR3 DNA sequence: TGTGCCAGCAGCCTCGGGACAGGGGGTTTTCGGTATGGCTACACCTTC. This translates into CASSLGTGGFRYGYTF. V and J are TRBV28 and TRBJ1-2; TRBD1 agrees at 11 bases. V lost 6 bases to trimming and J lost 5 bases; unmatched junction nucleotides: 11. This CDR3 contains 16 residues. Germline values: CDR1 MDHEN, CDR2 SYDVKM.

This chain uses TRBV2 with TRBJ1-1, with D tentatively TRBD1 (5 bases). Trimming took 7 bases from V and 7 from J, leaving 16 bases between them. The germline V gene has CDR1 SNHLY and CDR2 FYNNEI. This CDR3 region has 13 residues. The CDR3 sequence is CASNPQGRGEAFF. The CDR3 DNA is TGTGCCAGCAATCCGCAGGGTCGGGGTGAAGCTTTCTTT.

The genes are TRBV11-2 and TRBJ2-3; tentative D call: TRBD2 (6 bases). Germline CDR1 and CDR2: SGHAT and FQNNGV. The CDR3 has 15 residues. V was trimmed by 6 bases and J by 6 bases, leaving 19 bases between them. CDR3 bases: TGTGCCAGCAGGTCCTATGGAGGGGCTGGTGATACGCAGTATTTT. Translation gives CASRSYGGAGDTQYF.

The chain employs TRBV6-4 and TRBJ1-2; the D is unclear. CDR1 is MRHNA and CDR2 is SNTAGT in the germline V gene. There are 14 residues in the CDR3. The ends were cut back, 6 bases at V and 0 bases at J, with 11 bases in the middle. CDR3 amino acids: CASRRPTANYGYTF. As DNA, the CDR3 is TGTGCCAGCAGGAGACCTACAGCTAACTATGGCTACACCTTC.

CDR3 protein: CASSFGQNTEAFF. CDR3 in DNA: TGTGCCAGCAGTTTCGGGCAGAACACTGAAGCTTTCTTT. V usage is TRBV28 and J usage is TRBJ1-1, with D unclear. V gave up 3 bases and J gave up 1 base, with 6 bases separating them. CDR1 and CDR2 from the germline V gene are MDHEN and SYDVKM. CDR3 length equals 13 residues.

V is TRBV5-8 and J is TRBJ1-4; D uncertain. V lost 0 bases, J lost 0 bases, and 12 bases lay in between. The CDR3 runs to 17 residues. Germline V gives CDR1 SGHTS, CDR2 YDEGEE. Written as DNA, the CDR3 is TGTGCCAGCAGCTTGGATCGTCCGGAAGCAACTAATGAAAAACTGTTTTTT. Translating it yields CASSLDRPEATNEKLFF.

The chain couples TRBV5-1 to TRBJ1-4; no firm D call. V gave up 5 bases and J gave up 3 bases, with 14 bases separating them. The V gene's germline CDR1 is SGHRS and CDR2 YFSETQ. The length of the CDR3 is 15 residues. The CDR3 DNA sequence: TGCGCCAGCAGGGTAAATGGGTTATCTAATGAAAAACTGTTTTTT. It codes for CASRVNGLSNEKLFF.

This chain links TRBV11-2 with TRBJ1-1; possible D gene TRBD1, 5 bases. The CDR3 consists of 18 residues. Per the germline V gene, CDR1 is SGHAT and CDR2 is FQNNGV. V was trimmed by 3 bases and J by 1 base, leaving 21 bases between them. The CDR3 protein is CASSLGIVFGAQNTEAFF. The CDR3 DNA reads TGTGCCAGCAGCTTGGGTATCGTTTTTGGGGCCCAGAACACTGAAGCTTTCTTT. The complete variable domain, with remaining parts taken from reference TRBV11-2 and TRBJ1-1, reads EAGVAQSPRYKIIEKRQSVAFWCNPISGHATLYWYQQILGQGPKLLIQFQNNGVVDDSQLPKDRFSAERLKGVDSTLKIQPAKLEDSAVYLCASSLGIVFGAQNTEAFFGQGTRLTVV.